This T cell receptor (beta chain) was identified in a study of radiotherapy plus CTLA-4 blockade in lung cancer. Background on the study: Objective responses arose in approximately 19% of patients, and around 32% experienced disease control.

Only in-frame clones appear in the TCRdb table, and some are missing; sequencing was by immunoSEQ multiplex PCR. Of around 99,000 clones listed, approximately 86% were seen once; the top ten hold 4% to 6%. The germline V gene encodes CDR1 MDHEN and CDR2 SYDVKM. This CDR3 spans 14 amino acids. Trimming left V 5 bases short and J 7 bases short, with 17 bases between. Those with chemo-refractory metastatic non-small-cell lung cancer were treated with focal radiation combined with CTLA-4 blockade using ipilimumab. Study-level results: Among reported predictors of response, early blood T cell clone dynamics with interferon-beta performed best. Radiotherapy with ipilimumab was followed by blood expansion of tumor-derived clones.

This clone appeared a single time. No antigen is known for it. The J gene is TRBJ2-5, the V gene TRBV28; perhaps TRBD2 as D (5 bases). The sample here was peripheral blood, taken from a patient treated with radiotherapy plus ipilimumab. This TCR was sampled from a human donor with non-small cell lung cancer that progressed on radiotherapy plus ipilimumab. The CDR3 nucleotides read TGTGCCAGCAGTCCAAGAGGACTTGGTTGGACCCAGTACTTC. Translating it yields CASSPRGLGWTQYF. The entire variable domain, with the rest obtained from reference TRBV28 and TRBJ2-5, is as follows: DVKVTQSSRYLVKRTGEKVFLECVQDMDHENMFWYRQDPGLGLRLIYFSYDVKMKEKGDIPEGYSVSREKKERFSLILESASTNQTSMYLCASSPRGLGWTQYFGPGTRLLVL.